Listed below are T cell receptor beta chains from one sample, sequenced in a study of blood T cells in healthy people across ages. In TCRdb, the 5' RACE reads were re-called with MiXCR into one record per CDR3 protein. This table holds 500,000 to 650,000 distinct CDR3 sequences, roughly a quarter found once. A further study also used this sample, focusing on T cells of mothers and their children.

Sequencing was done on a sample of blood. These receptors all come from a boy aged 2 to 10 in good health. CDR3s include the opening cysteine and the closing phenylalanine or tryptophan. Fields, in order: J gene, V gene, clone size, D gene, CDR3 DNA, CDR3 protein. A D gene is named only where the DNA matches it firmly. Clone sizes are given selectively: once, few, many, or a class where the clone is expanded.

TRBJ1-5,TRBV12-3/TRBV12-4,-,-,TGTGCCAGCAGTTTAGCTCTGAGGGGTGGTCCGGGGGATCAGCCCCAGCATTTT,CASSLALRGGPGDQPQHF
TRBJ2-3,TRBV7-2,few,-,TGTGCCGTCGGGGACTCTCTCACAGATACGCAGTATTTT,CAVGDSLTDTQYF
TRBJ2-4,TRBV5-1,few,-,TGCGCCAGCAGCAGGAGGGAAGGCAAAAACATTCAGTACTTC,CASSRREGKNIQYF
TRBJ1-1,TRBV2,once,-,TGTGCCAGTAAAGCACAGCGGCCTGCTGAAGCTTTCTTT,CASKAQRPAEAFF
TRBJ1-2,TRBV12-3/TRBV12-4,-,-,TGTGCCAGCAGCCGTCCCTTTTATGGCTACACCTTC,CASSRPFYGYTF
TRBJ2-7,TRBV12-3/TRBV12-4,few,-,TGTGCCAGCAGTTTAGAGCCTGTCGAGCAGTACTTC,CASSLEPVEQYF
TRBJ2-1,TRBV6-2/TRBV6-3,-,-,TGTGCCAGCATAACCAGGGGGGTCAATGAGCAGTTCTTC,CASITRGVNEQFF
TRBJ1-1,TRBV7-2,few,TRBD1,TGTGCCAGCAGCCCCCAGACAGGGAGGAACACTGAAGCTTTCTTT,CASSPQTGRNTEAFF
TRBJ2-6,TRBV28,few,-,TGTGCCAGCAGCCCTTACCTGGGACGGAACTCTGGGGCCAACGTCCTGACTTTC,CASSPYLGRNSGANVLTF
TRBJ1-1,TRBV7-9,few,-,TGTGCCAGCAGCTTAGCACGGAACACGAACACTGAAGCTTTCTTT,CASSLARNTNTEAFF
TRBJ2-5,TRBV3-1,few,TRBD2,TGTGCCAGCAGCCAGCTAGCGGGGGGGAGCCAAGAGACCCAGTACTTC,CASSQLAGGSQETQYF
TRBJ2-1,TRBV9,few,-,TGTGCCAGCAGCGCAGAACTAGCTAAGCAGTTCTTC,CASSAELAKQFF
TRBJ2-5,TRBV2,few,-,TGTGCCAGCAGTGAAGTCGACTACAACGGGTACTTC,CASSEVDYNGYF
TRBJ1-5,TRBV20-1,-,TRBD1,TGCAGTGTCGCGGACAGGATGGGCAATCAGCCCCAGCATTTT,CSVADRMGNQPQHF
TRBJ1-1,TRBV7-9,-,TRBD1,TGTGCCAGCAGCCGGGACAGGGGTGAACCTTTCTTT,CASSRDRGEPFF
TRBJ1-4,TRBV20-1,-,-,TGCAGTGCTAGTAGAGGCCAGCCAAGGAATGAAAAACTGTTTTTT,CSASRGQPRNEKLFF
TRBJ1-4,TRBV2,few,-,TGTGCCAGCCGATATGAGAGGGGGGGTAGTGAAAAACTGTTTTTT,CASRYERGGSEKLFF
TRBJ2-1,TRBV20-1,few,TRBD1,TGCAGTGCTTCCGGACAGGGGGATGAAGGCAATGAGCAGTTCTTC,CSASGQGDEGNEQFF
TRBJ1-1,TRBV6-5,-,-,TGTGCCAGCAGTTATCTCCCGAACACTGAAGCTTTCTTT,CASSYLPNTEAFF
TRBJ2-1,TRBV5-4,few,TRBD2,TGTGCCAGCAGCTCCTGGGAGGGTCCGAATGAGCAGTTCTTC,CASSSWEGPNEQFF
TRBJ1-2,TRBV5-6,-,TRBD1,TGTGCCAGCAGCGGGACAGGGCGACCCTACACCTTC,CASSGTGRPYTF
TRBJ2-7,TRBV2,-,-,TGTGCCAGCAGTGAGCGGCCCCCGACAGCCTCCTACGAGCAGTACTTC,CASSERPPTASYEQYF
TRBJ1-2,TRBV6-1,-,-,TGTGCCAGCAGTGAGGAGCCAGTTTTCTATGGCTACACCTTC,CASSEEPVFYGYTF
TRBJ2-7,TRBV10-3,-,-,TGTGCCATCAGTGTACTAGCTGGGGAAGGCGAGCAGTACTTC,CAISVLAGEGEQYF
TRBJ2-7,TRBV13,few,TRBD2,TGTGCCAGCTCTAGACTAGCGGGCTACGAGCAGTACTTC,CASSRLAGYEQYF
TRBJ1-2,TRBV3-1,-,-,TGTGCCAGCAGCCCGGGACCTGGTGGCTACACCTTC,CASSPGPGGYTF
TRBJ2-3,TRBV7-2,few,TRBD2,TGTGCCAGCAAGCGGGACTACTTAACAGATACGCAGTATTTT,CASKRDYLTDTQYF
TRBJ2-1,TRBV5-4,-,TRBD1,TGTGCCAGCAGCTTGGATGGGACAGGTCTTCGGGAGCAGTTCTTC,CASSLDGTGLREQFF
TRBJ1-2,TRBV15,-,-,TGTGCCACCAGCAGAGGCGGGATCCTACTAGGTGGCTACACCTTC,CATSRGGILLGGYTF
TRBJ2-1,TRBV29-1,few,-,TGCAGCAGGACTGGACAGAACAATGAGCAGTTCTTC,CSRTGQNNEQFF
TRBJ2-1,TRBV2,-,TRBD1,TGTGCCAGCAGGATGGACAGGGGGGATGAGCAGTTCTTC,CASRMDRGDEQFF
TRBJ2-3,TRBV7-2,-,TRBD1,TGTGCCAGTAAACGGGACAGGGGCGCAGATACGCAGTATTTT,CASKRDRGADTQYF
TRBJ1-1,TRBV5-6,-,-,TGTGCCAGCAGCTTGGAAGAGGGTTTCGGGAACACTGAAGCTTTCTTT,CASSLEEGFGNTEAFF
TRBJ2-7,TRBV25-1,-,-,TGTGCCAGCAGTGAATCCAACCCCGGACAGTACGAGCAGTACTTC,CASSESNPGQYEQYF
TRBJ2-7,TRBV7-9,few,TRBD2,TGTGCCAGTCAGCGGGGGGCCTCCTACGAGCAGTACTTC,CASQRGASYEQYF
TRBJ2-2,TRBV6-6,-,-,TGTGCCAGCAGTACTACAGCGGTCACTGTGGGCGGGGAGCTGTTTTTT,CASSTTAVTVGGELFF
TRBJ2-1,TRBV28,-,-,TGTGCCAGCATGCCCGACAGGAATGAGCAGTTCTTC,CASMPDRNEQFF
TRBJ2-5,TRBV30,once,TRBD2,TGTGCCTGGATGGGACTAGCACAAGAGACCCAGTACTTC,CAWMGLAQETQYF
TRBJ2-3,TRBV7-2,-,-,TGTGCCAGCAGCCCCGGGGGGCGAGCGCAGTATTTT,CASSPGGRAQYF
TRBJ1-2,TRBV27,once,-,TGTGCCAGCAGTTTCGGGGAGAACTATGGCTACACCTTC,CASSFGENYGYTF
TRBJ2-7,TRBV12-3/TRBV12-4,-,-,TGTGCCAGCTCCCAGGGGACGGGGGAGCAGTACTTC,CASSQGTGEQYF
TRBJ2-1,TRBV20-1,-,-,TGCAGTGCTAGAGGGGGTGAAGACCCAGTTGAGCAGTTCTTC,CSARGGEDPVEQFF
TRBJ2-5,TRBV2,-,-,TGTGCCAGCAGTGATGGCCACGGTGGAGAGACCCAGTACTTC,CASSDGHGGETQYF
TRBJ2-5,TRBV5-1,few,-,TGCGCCAGCAGCCCCCGACTGGGCGAGGAGACCCAGTACTTC,CASSPRLGEETQYF
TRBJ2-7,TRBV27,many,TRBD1,TGTGCCAGCAGTGGACAGGCCTACGAGCAGTACTTC,CASSGQAYEQYF
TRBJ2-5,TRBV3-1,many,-,TGTGCCAGCAGCCAAGGAGAGACCCAGTACTTC,CASSQGETQYF
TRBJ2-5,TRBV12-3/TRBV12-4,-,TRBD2,TGTGCCAGCAGTCCTCCGGGACTAGCGGGCATAGAGACCCAGTACTTC,CASSPPGLAGIETQYF
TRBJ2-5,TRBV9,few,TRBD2,TGTGCCAGCAGCGGGGGGGGACTAGCGGGAGTAGAGACCCAGTACTTC,CASSGGGLAGVETQYF
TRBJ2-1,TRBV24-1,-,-,TGTGCCACCAGTGCCGTTGGCAATGAGCAGTTCTTC,CATSAVGNEQFF
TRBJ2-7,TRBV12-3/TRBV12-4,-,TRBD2,TGTGCCAGCAGTCCCTTTAGCGGGACCTACGAGCAGTACTTC,CASSPFSGTYEQYF
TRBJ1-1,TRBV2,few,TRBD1,TGTGCCAGCAGGGACAGGGGATCTGAAGCTTTCTTT,CASRDRGSEAFF
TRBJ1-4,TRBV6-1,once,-,TGTGCCAGCAGGGGGGGATCTGAAAAACTGTTTTTT,CASRGGSEKLFF
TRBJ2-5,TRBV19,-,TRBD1,TGTGCCAGTAGTACCCCGGGACAGGGGGTAGCCTTCCAAGAGACCCAGTACTTC,CASSTPGQGVAFQETQYF